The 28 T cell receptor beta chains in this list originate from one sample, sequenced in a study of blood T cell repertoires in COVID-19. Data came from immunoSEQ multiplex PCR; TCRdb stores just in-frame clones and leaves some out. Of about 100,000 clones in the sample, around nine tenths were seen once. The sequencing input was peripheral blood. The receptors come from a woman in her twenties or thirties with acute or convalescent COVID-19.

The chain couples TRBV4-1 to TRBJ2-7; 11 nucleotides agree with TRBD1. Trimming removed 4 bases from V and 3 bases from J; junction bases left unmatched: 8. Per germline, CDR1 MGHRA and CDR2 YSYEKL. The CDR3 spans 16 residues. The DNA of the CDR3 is TGCGCCAGCAGCCGAAGCGGGACAGGGGGTGACTACGAGCAGTACTTC. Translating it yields CASSRSGTGGDYEQYF.

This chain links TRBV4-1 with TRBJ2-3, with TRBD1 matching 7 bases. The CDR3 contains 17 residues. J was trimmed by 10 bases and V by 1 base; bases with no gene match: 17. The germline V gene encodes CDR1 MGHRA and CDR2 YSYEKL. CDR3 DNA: TGCGCCAGCAGCCAAGCTTCCTCGGGACAGCCCTGGGGGTCGCAGTATTTT. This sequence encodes CASSQASSGQPWGSQYF.

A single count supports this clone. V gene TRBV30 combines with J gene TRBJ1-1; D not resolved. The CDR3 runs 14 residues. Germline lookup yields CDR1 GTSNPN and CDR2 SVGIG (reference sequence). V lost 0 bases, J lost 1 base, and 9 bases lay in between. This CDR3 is CAWSVLGTNTEAFF. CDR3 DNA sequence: TGTGCCTGGAGTGTACTTGGTACGAACACTGAAGCTTTCTTT. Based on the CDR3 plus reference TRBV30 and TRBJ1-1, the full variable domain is SQTIHQWPATLVQPVGSPLSLECTVEGTSNPNLYWYRQAAGRGLQLLFYSVGIGQISSEVPQNLSASRPQDRQFILSSKKLLLSDSGFYLCAWSVLGTNTEAFFGQGTRLTVV.

For the CDR3, the DNA is TGTGCCAGCAGCCAAGAGCACGGAGCTGAAGCTTTCTTT. This sequence encodes CASSQEHGAEAFF. The chain is built from TRBV4-2 and TRBJ1-1, with unresolved D. Trimming took 0 bases from V and 6 from J, leaving 8 bases between them. This CDR3 region has 13 residues. Looked up from germline, CDR1 is LGHNA and CDR2 is YNFKEQ.

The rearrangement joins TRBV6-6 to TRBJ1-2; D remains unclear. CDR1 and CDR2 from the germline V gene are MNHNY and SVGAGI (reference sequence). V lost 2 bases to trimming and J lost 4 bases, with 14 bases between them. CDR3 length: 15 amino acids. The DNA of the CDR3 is TGTGCCAGCAGTTACGTAGGGAGCTCAAGCTATGGCTACACCTTC. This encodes CASSYVGSSSYGYTF.

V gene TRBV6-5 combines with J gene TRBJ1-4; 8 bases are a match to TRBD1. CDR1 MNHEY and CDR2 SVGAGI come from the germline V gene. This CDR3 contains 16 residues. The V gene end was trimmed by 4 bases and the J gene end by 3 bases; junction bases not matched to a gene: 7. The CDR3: CASSLRTGHSNEKLFF. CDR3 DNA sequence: TGTGCCAGCAGTTTAAGGACAGGGCACTCTAATGAAAAACTGTTTTTT.

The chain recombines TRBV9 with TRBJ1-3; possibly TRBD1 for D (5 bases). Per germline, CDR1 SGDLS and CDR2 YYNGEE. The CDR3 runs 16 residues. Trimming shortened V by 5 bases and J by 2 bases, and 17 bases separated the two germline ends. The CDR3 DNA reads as TGTGCCAGCAGTGCGGGGCAGAGTTCAACTGGAAACACCATATATTTT. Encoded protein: CASSAGQSSTGNTIYF.

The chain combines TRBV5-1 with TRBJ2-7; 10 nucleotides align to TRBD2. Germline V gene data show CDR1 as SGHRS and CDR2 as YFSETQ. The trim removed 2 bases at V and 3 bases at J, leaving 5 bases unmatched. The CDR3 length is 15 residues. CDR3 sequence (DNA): TGCGCCAGCAGCTTTACTAGCGGGGCTAACTACGAGCAGTACTTC. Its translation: CASSFTSGANYEQYF.

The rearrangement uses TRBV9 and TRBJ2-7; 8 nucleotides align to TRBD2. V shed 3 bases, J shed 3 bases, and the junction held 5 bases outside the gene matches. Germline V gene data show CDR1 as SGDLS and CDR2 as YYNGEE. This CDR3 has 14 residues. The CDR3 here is CASSAGTRSYEQYF. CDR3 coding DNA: TGTGCCAGCAGCGCCGGGACTAGGAGCTACGAGCAGTACTTC.

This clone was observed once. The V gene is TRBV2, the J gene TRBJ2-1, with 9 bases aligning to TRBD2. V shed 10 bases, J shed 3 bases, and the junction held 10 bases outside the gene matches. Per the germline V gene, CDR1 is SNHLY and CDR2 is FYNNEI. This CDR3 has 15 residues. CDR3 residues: CATQLGLAFYNEQFF. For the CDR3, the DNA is TGTGCCACCCAATTAGGACTAGCGTTCTACAATGAGCAGTTCTTC.

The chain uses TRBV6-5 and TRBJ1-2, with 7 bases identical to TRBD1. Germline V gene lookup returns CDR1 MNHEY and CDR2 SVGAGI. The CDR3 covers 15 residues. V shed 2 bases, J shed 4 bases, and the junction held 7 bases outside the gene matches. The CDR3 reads CASSYVPGQLYGYTF. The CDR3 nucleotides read TGTGCCAGCAGTTACGTGCCGGGACAGCTCTATGGCTACACCTTC.

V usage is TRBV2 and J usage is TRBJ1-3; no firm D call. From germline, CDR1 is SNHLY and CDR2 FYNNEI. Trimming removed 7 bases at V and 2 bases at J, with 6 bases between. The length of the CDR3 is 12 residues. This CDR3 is CASTQAGNTIYF. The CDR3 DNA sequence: TGTGCCAGCACGCAGGCTGGAAACACCATATATTTT.

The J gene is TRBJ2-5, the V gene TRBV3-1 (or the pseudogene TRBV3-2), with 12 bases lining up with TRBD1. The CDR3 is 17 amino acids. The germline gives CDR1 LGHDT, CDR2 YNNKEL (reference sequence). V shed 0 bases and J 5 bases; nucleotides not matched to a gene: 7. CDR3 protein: CASSQDLGDRGLETQYF. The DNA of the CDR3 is TGTGCCAGCAGCCAAGATCTTGGGGACAGGGGGCTGGAGACCCAGTACTTC.

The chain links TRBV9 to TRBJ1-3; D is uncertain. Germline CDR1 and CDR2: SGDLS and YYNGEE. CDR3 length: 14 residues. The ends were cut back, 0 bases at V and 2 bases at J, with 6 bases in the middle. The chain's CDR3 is CASSVGRAGNTIYF. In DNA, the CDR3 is TGTGCCAGCAGCGTAGGACGGGCTGGAAACACCATATATTTT.

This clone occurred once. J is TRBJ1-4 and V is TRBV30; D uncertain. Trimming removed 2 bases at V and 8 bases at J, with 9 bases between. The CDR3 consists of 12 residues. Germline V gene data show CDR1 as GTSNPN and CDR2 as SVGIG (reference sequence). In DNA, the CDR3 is TGTGCCTGGAGTCATAACGGGGAAAAACTGTTTTTT. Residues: CAWSHNGEKLFF.

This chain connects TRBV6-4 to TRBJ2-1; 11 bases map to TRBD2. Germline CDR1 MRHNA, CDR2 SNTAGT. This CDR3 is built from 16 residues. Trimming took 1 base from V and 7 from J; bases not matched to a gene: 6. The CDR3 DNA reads TGTGCCAGCAGTGACTTTAGCGGGGGGGCCATGAATGAGCAGTTCTTC. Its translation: CASSDFSGGAMNEQFF.

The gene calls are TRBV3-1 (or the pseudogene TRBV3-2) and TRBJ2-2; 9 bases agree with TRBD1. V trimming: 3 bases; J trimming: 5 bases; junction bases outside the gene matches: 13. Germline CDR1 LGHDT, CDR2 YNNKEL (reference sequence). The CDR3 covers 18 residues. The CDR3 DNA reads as TGTGCCAGCAGCCAGGAAAACCGGGACAGGGAAGTAACCGGGGAGCTGTTTTTT. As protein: CASSQENRDREVTGELFF.

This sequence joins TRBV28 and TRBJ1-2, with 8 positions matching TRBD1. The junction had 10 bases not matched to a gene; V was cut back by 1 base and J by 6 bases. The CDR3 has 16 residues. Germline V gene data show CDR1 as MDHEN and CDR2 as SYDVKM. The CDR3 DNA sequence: TGTGCCAGCAGTTTATTTGGCCAGGGGGCGCGGGATGGCTACACCTTC. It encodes CASSLFGQGARDGYTF.

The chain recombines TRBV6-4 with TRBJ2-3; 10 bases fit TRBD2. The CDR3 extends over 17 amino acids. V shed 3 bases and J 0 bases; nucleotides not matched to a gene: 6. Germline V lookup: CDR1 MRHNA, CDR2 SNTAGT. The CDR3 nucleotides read TGTGCCAGCAGTGAGACCCCACTAGCGGGAAGCACAGATACGCAGTATTTT. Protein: CASSETPLAGSTDTQYF.

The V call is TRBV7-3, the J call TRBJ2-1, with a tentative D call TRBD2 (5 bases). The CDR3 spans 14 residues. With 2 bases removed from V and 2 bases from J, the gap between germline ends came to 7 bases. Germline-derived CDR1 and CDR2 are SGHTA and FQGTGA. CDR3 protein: CASSLPGAYNEQFF. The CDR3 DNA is TGTGCCAGCAGCTTACCCGGGGCCTACAATGAGCAGTTCTTC.

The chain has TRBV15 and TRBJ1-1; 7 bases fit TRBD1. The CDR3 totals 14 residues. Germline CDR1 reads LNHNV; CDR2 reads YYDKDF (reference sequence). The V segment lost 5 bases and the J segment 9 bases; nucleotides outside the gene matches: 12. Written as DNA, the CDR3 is TGTGCCACCAGCCAGGGGGGACAGAAGGGCAAAGCTTTCTTT. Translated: CATSQGGQKGKAFF.

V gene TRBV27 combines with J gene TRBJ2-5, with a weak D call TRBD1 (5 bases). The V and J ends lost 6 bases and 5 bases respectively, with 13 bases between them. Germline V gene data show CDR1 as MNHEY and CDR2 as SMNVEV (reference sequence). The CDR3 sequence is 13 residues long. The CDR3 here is CASRPQGRETQYF. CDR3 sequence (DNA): TGTGCCAGCAGACCTCAGGGCCGGGAGACCCAGTACTTC.

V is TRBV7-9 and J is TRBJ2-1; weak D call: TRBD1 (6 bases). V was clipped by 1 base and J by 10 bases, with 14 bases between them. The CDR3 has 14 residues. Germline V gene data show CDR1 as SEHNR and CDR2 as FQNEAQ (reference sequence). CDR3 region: CASSLGGLGAEQFF. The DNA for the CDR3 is TGTGCCAGCAGCTTAGGGGGCTTGGGGGCCGAGCAGTTCTTC.

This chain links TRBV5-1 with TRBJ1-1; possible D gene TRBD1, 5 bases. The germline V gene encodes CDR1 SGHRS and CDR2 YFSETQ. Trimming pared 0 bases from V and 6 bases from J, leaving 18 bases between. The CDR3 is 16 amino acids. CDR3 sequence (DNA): TGCGCCAGCAGCTTGGCCGGGCTGGGGCCGTCACCTGAAGCTTTCTTT. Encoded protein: CASSLAGLGPSPEAFF.

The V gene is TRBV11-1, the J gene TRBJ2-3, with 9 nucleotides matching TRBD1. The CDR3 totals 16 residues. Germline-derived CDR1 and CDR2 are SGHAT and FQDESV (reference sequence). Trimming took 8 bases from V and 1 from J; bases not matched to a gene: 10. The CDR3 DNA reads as TGTGCCAGCGCGACCGGGGGACAGGGTGGCACAGATACGCAGTATTTT. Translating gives CASATGGQGGTDTQYF. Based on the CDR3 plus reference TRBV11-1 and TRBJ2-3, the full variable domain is EAEVAQSPRYKITEKSQAVAFWCDPISGHATLYWYRQILGQGPELLVQFQDESVVDDSQLPKDRFSAERLKGVDSTLKIQPAELGDSAMYLCASATGGQGGTDTQYFGPGTRLTVL.

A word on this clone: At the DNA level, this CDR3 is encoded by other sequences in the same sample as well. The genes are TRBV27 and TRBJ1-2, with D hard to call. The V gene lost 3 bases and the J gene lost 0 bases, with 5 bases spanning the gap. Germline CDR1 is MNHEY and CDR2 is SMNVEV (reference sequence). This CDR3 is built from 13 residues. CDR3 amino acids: CASSLAANYGYTF. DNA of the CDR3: TGTGCCAGCAGTTTGGCAGCTAACTATGGCTACACCTTC.

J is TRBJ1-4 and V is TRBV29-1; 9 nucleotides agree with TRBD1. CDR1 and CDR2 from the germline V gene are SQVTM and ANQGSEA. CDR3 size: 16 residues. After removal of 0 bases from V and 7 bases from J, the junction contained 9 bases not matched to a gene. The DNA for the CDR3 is TGCAGCGTTGAAGATTGGGACAGGGAAAAGGGTGAAAAACTGTTTTTT. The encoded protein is CSVEDWDREKGEKLFF.

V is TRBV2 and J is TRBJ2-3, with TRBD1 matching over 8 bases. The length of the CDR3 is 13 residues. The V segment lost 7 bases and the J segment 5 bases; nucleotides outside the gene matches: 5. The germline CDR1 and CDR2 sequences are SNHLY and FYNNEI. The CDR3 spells CASIRGQKDTQYF. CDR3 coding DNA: TGTGCCAGCATCAGGGGGCAGAAAGATACGCAGTATTTT.